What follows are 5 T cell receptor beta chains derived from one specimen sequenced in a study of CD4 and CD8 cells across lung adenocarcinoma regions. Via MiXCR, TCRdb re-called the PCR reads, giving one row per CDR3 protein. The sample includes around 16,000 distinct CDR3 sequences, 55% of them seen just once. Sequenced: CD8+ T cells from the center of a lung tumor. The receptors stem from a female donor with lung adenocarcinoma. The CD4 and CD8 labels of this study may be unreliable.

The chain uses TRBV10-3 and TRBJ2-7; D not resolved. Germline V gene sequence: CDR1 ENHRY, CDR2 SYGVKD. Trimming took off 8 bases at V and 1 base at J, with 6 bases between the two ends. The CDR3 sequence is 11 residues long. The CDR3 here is CAIGVSYEQYF. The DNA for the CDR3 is TGTGCCATCGGGGTTTCCTACGAGCAGTACTTC.

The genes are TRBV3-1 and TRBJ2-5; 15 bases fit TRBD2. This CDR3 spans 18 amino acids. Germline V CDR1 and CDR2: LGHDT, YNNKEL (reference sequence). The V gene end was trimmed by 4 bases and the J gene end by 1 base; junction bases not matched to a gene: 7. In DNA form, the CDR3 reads TGTGCCAGCAGCCTAGGACTAGCGGGGGGGCGATTCCAAGAGACCCAGTACTTC. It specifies CASSLGLAGGRFQETQYF.

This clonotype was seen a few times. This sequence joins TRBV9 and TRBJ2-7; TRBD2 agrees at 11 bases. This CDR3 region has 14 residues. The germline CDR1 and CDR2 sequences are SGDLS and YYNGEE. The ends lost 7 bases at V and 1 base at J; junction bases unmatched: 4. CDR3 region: CASGPSGGSYEQYF. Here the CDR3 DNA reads TGTGCCAGCGGGCCTAGCGGGGGGTCCTACGAGCAGTACTTC.

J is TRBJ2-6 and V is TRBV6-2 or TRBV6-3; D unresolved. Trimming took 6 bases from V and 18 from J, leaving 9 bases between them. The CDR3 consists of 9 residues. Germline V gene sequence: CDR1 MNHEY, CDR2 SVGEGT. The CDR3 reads CASSPHRTF. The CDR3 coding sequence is TGTGCCAGCAGCCCACACCGGACTTTC.

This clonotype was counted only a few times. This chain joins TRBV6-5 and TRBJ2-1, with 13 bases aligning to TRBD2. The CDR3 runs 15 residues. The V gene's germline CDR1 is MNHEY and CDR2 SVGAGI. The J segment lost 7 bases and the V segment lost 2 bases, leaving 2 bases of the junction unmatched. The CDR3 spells CASSYGTSGKNEQFF. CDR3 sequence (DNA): TGTGCCAGCAGTTACGGGACTAGCGGGAAGAATGAGCAGTTCTTC.